The 24 T cell receptor beta chains presented below share a single source sample, sequenced in a study of CDR3 diversity in severe acne. TCRdb reprocessed the PCR reads with MiXCR, giving one entry per CDR3 protein. The data contain approximately 97,000 distinct CDR3 sequences, about half of them seen just once; the ten biggest clones take up approximately 13%. The sequencing sample was made of blood. The receptors originated from a male donor with acne.

In this sample, this clonotype turned up a few times. The chain uses TRBV20-1 and TRBJ2-7; D perhaps matches TRBD2 (7 bases). V lost 5 bases and J lost 2, with 19 bases in between. The germline V gene has CDR1 DFQATT and CDR2 SNEGSKA (reference sequence). This CDR3 is 15 amino acids long. The CDR3 nucleotides are TGCAGTGCTGTGGACAGCCCCGGGGGGCCCTACGAGCAGTACTTC. This translates into CSAVDSPGGPYEQYF.

This clonotype was counted at least ten times. The chain joins TRBV12-5 to TRBJ1-6, with D possibly TRBD1 on 5 matching bases. Germline values: CDR1 LGHNT, CDR2 FRNRAP. The CDR3 spans 13 residues. V was trimmed by 0 bases and J by 8 bases, leaving 5 bases between them. As DNA, the CDR3 is TGTGCTAGTGGTTTGGTAGGGGATTCACCCCTCCACTTT. It specifies CASGLVGDSPLHF.

This clonotype was seen at least ten times. The chain links TRBV7-9 to TRBJ2-5, with 15 positions matching TRBD2. Per germline, CDR1 SEHNR and CDR2 FQNEAQ (reference sequence). The CDR3 has 16 residues. V lost 3 bases to trimming and J lost 5 bases; unmatched junction nucleotides: 4. DNA of the CDR3: TGTGCCAGCAGCTTGGGACTAGCGGGAGGAGGGGAGACCCAGTACTTC. It is translated as CASSLGLAGGGETQYF. The variable domain in full, completed from reference TRBV7-9 and TRBJ2-5, reads DTGVSQNPRHKITKRGQNVTFRCDPISEHNRLYWYRQTLGQGPEFLTYFQNEAQLEKSRLLSDRFSAERPKGSFSTLEIQRTEQGDSAMYLCASSLGLAGGGETQYFGPGTRLLVL.

This clonotype came up a few times. This sequence joins TRBV11-2 and TRBJ2-2; perhaps TRBD1 as D (6 bases). Germline CDR1 is SGHAT and CDR2 is FQNNGV. The CDR3 sequence is 16 residues long. Trimming shortened V by 5 bases and J by 0 bases, and 13 bases separated the two germline ends. In nucleotides, the CDR3 is TGTGCCAGCAGCCCCCGACAGGCCGCGAACACCGGGGAGCTGTTTTTT. Its protein product is CASSPRQAANTGELFF.

Many counts were recorded for this clonotype. V is TRBV9 and J is TRBJ2-3, with TRBD2 matching over 8 bases. This CDR3 spans 14 amino acids. With 4 bases clipped from V and 6 bases from J, the junction kept 7 bases outside the gene matches. Germline loops: CDR1 SGDLS, CDR2 YYNGEE. The CDR3 region has the DNA TGTGCCAGCAGCAACGGGGGGGGTGGGGATACGCAGTATTTT. This sequence encodes CASSNGGGGDTQYF.

This clonotype showed up many times. The rearrangement links TRBV19 to TRBJ1-1; D perhaps matches TRBD1 (6 bases). Trimming left V 3 bases short and J 0 bases short, with 11 bases between. This CDR3 spans 15 amino acids. In germline, CDR1 is LNHDA, CDR2 SQIVND (reference sequence). CDR3 sequence (DNA): TGTGCCAGTAGTATTACGGCAGGGGTGAACACTGAAGCTTTCTTT. Translated: CASSITAGVNTEAFF.

CDR3 in DNA: TGTGCCAGCAGCCCACCGGGCCAGCATAATGAAAAACTGTTTTTT. Translated: CASSPPGQHNEKLFF. The V call is TRBV7-8, the J call TRBJ1-4; D is unresolved. V shed 5 bases and J shed 4 bases, with 14 bases lying between them. Germline V gene sequence: CDR1 SGHVS, CDR2 FQNEAQ. The CDR3 consists of 15 residues.

The V gene is TRBV28, the J gene TRBJ1-2, with TRBD1 as a possible D gene (5 bases). This CDR3 contains 15 residues. Germline CDR1 and CDR2: MDHEN and SYDVKM. Trimming shortened V by 8 bases and J by 3 bases, and 19 bases separated the two germline ends. In DNA form, the CDR3 reads TGTGCCAGCTTCATTCAGGGAGGGGTGGACTATGGCTACACCTTC. Its protein product is CASFIQGGVDYGYTF.

V gene TRBV29-1 combines with J gene TRBJ2-1; 13 positions agree with TRBD2. Germline trimming cut 5 bases from V and 6 bases from J; bases unmatched to any gene: 4. The germline V gene has CDR1 SQVTM and CDR2 ANQGSEA. The CDR3 length is 14 residues. CDR3 loop: CSVWTSGSLNEQFF. The CDR3 region has the DNA TGCAGCGTTTGGACTAGCGGGAGCCTCAATGAGCAGTTCTTC.

The chain couples TRBV10-3 to TRBJ2-7; TRBD1 aligns across 11 bases. The CDR3 covers 15 residues. Germline V CDR1 and CDR2: ENHRY, SYGVKD. Trimming removed 8 bases from V and 7 bases from J; junction bases left unmatched: 13. CDR3 bases: TGTGCCATCGAGAACCCGGGACAGGGGGATAGAGAGCAGTACTTC. Residues: CAIENPGQGDREQYF.

The chain employs TRBV15 and TRBJ1-4; no reliable D call. Trimming stripped 2 bases from V and 13 bases from J, with 11 bases between. The CDR3 runs to 12 residues. The germline CDR1 and CDR2 sequences are LNHNV and YYDKDF (reference sequence). The CDR3 loop is CATSRREGVLFF. CDR3 in DNA: TGTGCCACCAGCAGACGAGAAGGAGTACTGTTTTTT.

This clonotype came up a few times. The chain couples TRBV7-9 to TRBJ1-4, with D unclear. V shed 5 bases and J shed 8 bases, with 9 bases lying between them. Germline loops: CDR1 SEHNR, CDR2 FQNEAQ (reference sequence). CDR3 length: 12 residues. The CDR3 sequence is CASSLSSEKLFF. In nucleotides, the CDR3 is TGTGCCAGCAGCCTATCCAGCGAAAAACTGTTTTTT.

This clonotype has just a few counts. V usage is TRBV19 and J usage is TRBJ2-7, with TRBD2 as a possible D gene (6 bases). The germline V gene encodes CDR1 LNHDA and CDR2 SQIVND (reference sequence). The CDR3 spans 13 residues. V dropped 3 bases and J dropped 0 bases, with 6 bases sitting between them. In DNA form, the CDR3 reads TGTGCCAGTAGTATGACTAGCTCCTACGAGCAGTACTTC. Protein: CASSMTSSYEQYF.

V gene TRBV10-2 combines with J gene TRBJ2-7; D is perhaps TRBD1 or TRBD2 (5 bases each). The CDR3 is 18 residues long. CDR1 is WSHSY and CDR2 is SAAADI in the germline V gene. With 3 bases removed from V and 2 bases from J, the gap between germline ends came to 23 bases. This CDR3 is CASSDVVGLGAKPYEQYF. For the CDR3, the DNA is TGCGCCAGCAGTGATGTGGTAGGACTTGGGGCCAAACCCTACGAGCAGTACTTC.

V and J are TRBV7-2 and TRBJ2-1, with 8 bases that match TRBD2. With V trimmed by 3 bases and J by 4 bases, 14 bases remained unmatched. Germline V gives CDR1 SGHTA, CDR2 FQGNSA. The length of the CDR3 is 18 residues. The CDR3: CASSLWRSVSGTYNEQFF. CDR3 DNA: TGTGCCAGCAGCTTGTGGCGATCCGTTAGCGGGACTTACAATGAGCAGTTCTTC.

This clonotype has a handful of counts. The J gene is TRBJ1-1, the V gene TRBV19; maybe TRBD1 (6 bases). The CDR3 spans 14 residues. The V end lost 8 bases, the J end lost 0 bases, and 13 bases lay between the germline ends. The germline V gene has CDR1 LNHDA and CDR2 SQIVND (reference sequence). CDR3 in amino acids: CASGSGAMNTEAFF. CDR3 bases: TGTGCCAGTGGGTCGGGGGCGATGAACACTGAAGCTTTCTTT.

This clonotype was seen more than once but under ten times. The CDR3 DNA sequence: TGTGCCAGCAGTCCCAAGGACAGGCTGAACACTGAAGCTTTCTTT. Protein product: CASSPKDRLNTEAFF. The rearrangement uses TRBV27 and TRBJ1-1; 7 nucleotides align to TRBD1. Germline V gene data show CDR1 as MNHEY and CDR2 as SMNVEV (reference sequence). CDR3 length equals 15 residues. Trimming removed 5 bases from V and 0 bases from J; junction bases left unmatched: 6.

This clonotype was counted many times. The chain joins TRBV27 to TRBJ2-7, with D hard to call. The CDR3 runs to 13 residues. Germline CDR1 is MNHEY and CDR2 is SMNVEV (reference sequence). V was clipped by 2 bases and J by 4 bases, with 9 bases between them. The chain's CDR3 is CASSLGLGYEQYV. The CDR3 coding sequence is TGTGCCAGCAGTTTAGGTCTTGGGTACGAGCAGTACGTC.

The chain employs TRBV19 and TRBJ1-5; D uncertain. The V gene lost 1 base and the J gene lost 5 bases, with 6 bases spanning the gap. CDR3 length: 13 amino acids. CDR1 LNHDA and CDR2 SQIVND come from the germline V gene (reference sequence). The CDR3 DNA is TGTGCCAGTAGTATAGTCCCTTATCAGCCCCAGCATTTT. Its protein is CASSIVPYQPQHF.

In this sample, this clonotype turned up many times. V is TRBV11-2 and J is TRBJ2-7, with D tentatively TRBD1 (5 bases). Deletions cut 3 bases from V and 0 bases from J, with 15 bases between. The CDR3 length is 16 residues. Germline values: CDR1 SGHAT, CDR2 FQNNGV. The CDR3 is CASSLSNRRSSYEQYF. The CDR3 coding sequence is TGTGCCAGCAGCTTGTCCAACAGGAGAAGCTCCTACGAGCAGTACTTC.

The V and J genes are TRBV5-4 and TRBJ2-3; 8 positions match TRBD1. Germline V gene lookup returns CDR1 SGHNT and CDR2 YYREEE (reference sequence). V lost 3 bases and J lost 9; bases outside the gene matches: 6. There are 13 residues in the CDR3. The CDR3 reads CASSSRQGTTQYF. CDR3 coding DNA: TGTGCCAGCAGCTCCCGACAGGGGACAACGCAGTATTTT.

J is TRBJ2-7 and V is TRBV20-1, with 7 nucleotides matching TRBD2. This CDR3 has 14 residues. Germline CDR1 and CDR2: DFQATT and SNEGSKA (reference sequence). J was trimmed by 4 bases and V by 3 bases; bases with no gene match: 9. In DNA, the CDR3 is TGCAGTGCTAGCCGGGGGGAGAGGAGTTACGAGCAGTACTTC. It specifies CSASRGERSYEQYF.

Notes on this clonotype: This may arise from a read error, as a much more abundant clone is one base away. The chain joins TRBV4-2 to TRBJ2-7; D is unresolved. Germline CDR1 and CDR2: LGHNA and YNFKEQ. V shed 0 bases and J shed 1 base, with 10 bases lying between them. CDR3 length: 15 residues. The CDR3 loop is CASSQDTGGSYEQYF. The CDR3 bases are TGTGCCAGCAGCCAAGACACTGGCGGATCCTACGAGCAGTACTTC.

The rearrangement uses TRBV29-1 and TRBJ2-6; TRBD1 might be the D (5 bases). Looked up from germline, CDR1 is SQVTM and CDR2 is ANQGSEA. The germline V and J ends were trimmed by 6 bases and 0 bases, with 9 bases remaining between them. This CDR3 has 14 residues. CDR3 nucleotide sequence: TGCAGCGTACAAGGGGTCTCTGGGGCCAACGTCCTGACTTTC. Protein: CSVQGVSGANVLTF.